The 16 T cell receptor beta chains below come from one sample, sequenced in a study of spatial heterogeneity in lung cancer. One entry per CDR3 protein, called by TCRdb with MiXCR from the 5' RACE reads. The sample lists more than 9,000 distinct CDR3 sequences; about 9.2% were seen once. Time point specified: sample taken at primary tumor resection. Researchers sequenced whole RNA taken from tumor, nontumor lung or frozen PBMC without sorting. Sample: PBMCs, taken at surgery. The receptors were sampled from a male donor with early-stage non-small cell lung cancer.

This clonotype was counted only a few times. V and J are TRBV28 and TRBJ2-2; D unclear. Germline-derived CDR1 and CDR2 are MDHEN and SYDVKM. This CDR3 is built from 13 residues. The germline V and J ends were trimmed by 5 bases and 2 bases, with 6 bases remaining between them. The chain's CDR3 is CASSIQNTGELFF. CDR3 sequence (DNA): TGTGCCAGCAGTATACAAAACACCGGGGAGCTGTTTTTT.

The V gene is TRBV6-5, the J gene TRBJ2-5, with 13 bases fitting TRBD2. CDR3 length equals 16 residues. J lost 3 bases, V lost 2 bases, and 3 bases had no gene match. Per the germline V gene, CDR1 is MNHEY and CDR2 is SVGAGI. The DNA for the CDR3 is TGTGCCAGCAGTTACACTGGACTAGCGGGAGAAGAGACCCAGTACTTC. Protein: CASSYTGLAGEETQYF.

In its sample, this clonotype was seen many times. V and J are TRBV27 and TRBJ1-2, with a possible D match to TRBD1 (5 bases). V was trimmed by 3 bases and J by 7 bases, leaving 15 bases between them. The CDR3 is made up of 14 amino acids. Per the germline V gene, CDR1 is MNHEY and CDR2 is SMNVEV (reference sequence). The chain's CDR3 is CASSLGEGVGGYTF. CDR3 coding DNA: TGTGCCAGCAGTTTGGGCGAAGGGGTGGGTGGCTACACCTTC.

The CDR3 is CSAIPGTLYNEQFF. The CDR3 region has the DNA TGCAGTGCAATTCCCGGGACTCTATACAATGAGCAGTTCTTC. V is TRBV20-1 and J is TRBJ2-1, with D tentatively TRBD2 (6 bases). The V end was cut by 6 bases, the J end by 4 bases, with 16 bases between. This CDR3 comprises 14 residues. Germline V lookup: CDR1 DFQATT, CDR2 SNEGSKA (reference sequence).

There are many counts of this clonotype. The CDR3 coding sequence is TGTGCCAGCAGTTACTCAGGAGGAGGCCCCCAGGGGGCGTCCGGCTACACCTTC. Translating gives CASSYSGGGPQGASGYTF. The chain is built from TRBV6-6 and TRBJ1-2, with 8 nucleotides matching TRBD1. The germline V gene has CDR1 MNHNY and CDR2 SVGAGI (reference sequence). The CDR3 covers 18 residues. Trimming removed 0 bases from V and 8 bases from J; junction bases left unmatched: 17.

This clonotype was observed at least ten times. The J gene is TRBJ2-3, the V gene TRBV28, with 11 bases lining up with TRBD1. The V and J ends lost 7 bases and 4 bases, in that order; junction bases with no gene match: 7. The germline CDR1 and CDR2 sequences are MDHEN and SYDVKM. The CDR3 has 15 amino acids. The CDR3 spells CASIERDRGADTQYF. In DNA form, the CDR3 reads TGTGCCAGCATCGAGCGGGACAGGGGGGCAGATACGCAGTATTTT.

This clonotype rates as medium-sized. V gene TRBV5-6 combines with J gene TRBJ2-3; D remains ambiguous. The germline V gene has CDR1 SGHDT and CDR2 YYEEEE. The CDR3 contains 14 residues. V lost 0 bases and J lost 4, with 9 bases in between. The CDR3 here is CASSLEGFADTQYF. For the CDR3, the DNA is TGTGCCAGCAGCTTGGAGGGATTCGCAGATACGCAGTATTTT.

Many counts were recorded for this clonotype. The genes are TRBV27 and TRBJ1-2; tentative D call: TRBD1 (5 bases). V dropped 3 bases and J dropped 0 bases, with 11 bases sitting between them. In germline, CDR1 is MNHEY, CDR2 SMNVEV (reference sequence). The CDR3 length is 15 residues. The CDR3 nucleotides are TGTGCCAGCAGTTTTGGGGGAGGATCTAACTATGGCTACACCTTC. This sequence encodes CASSFGGGSNYGYTF.

This clonotype is categorized as medium-sized. The V gene is TRBV28, the J gene TRBJ2-5; 10 positions match TRBD1. The CDR3 has 14 amino acids. V trimming: 6 bases; J trimming: 5 bases; junction bases outside the gene matches: 6. From germline, CDR1 is MDHEN and CDR2 SYDVKM. CDR3 loop: CASRGTGAGETQYF. The CDR3 nucleotides read TGTGCCAGCAGGGGGACAGGGGCCGGGGAGACCCAGTACTTC.

This clonotype came up a few times. The chain is built from TRBV11-2 and TRBJ1-4; 7 bases are a match to TRBD1. CDR3 length: 16 residues. After removal of 5 bases from V and 6 bases from J, the junction contained 12 bases not matched to a gene. Germline V gives CDR1 SGHAT, CDR2 FQNNGV. CDR3 coding DNA: TGTGCCAGCAGCCAGAGAGGAGGCAGGGGGGATGAAAAACTGTTTTTT. It codes for CASSQRGGRGDEKLFF. Variable domain in full (rest from reference TRBV11-2 and TRBJ1-4): EAGVAQSPRYKIIEKRQSVAFWCNPISGHATLYWYQQILGQGPKLLIQFQNNGVVDDSQLPKDRFSAERLKGVDSTLKIQPAKLEDSAVYLCASSQRGGRGDEKLFFGSGTQLSVL.

This clonotype has a count of ten or more. The chain links TRBV15 to TRBJ1-6, with D possibly being TRBD1 (6 bases). The CDR3 is 14 residues long. The germline V gene encodes CDR1 LNHNV and CDR2 YYDKDF (reference sequence). Trimming stripped 1 base from V and 8 bases from J, with 9 bases between. The CDR3 DNA follows: TGTGCCACCAGCAGAGGTGGACAGTATTCACCCCTCCACTTT. Protein sequence: CATSRGGQYSPLHF.

This clonotype was found many times. Relative to the germline gene, one junction end is altered; a read error may explain this. The chain employs TRBV7-2 and TRBJ2-7, with unresolved D. Germline V gene sequence: CDR1 SGHTA, CDR2 FQGNSA. CDR3 size: 13 residues. The CDR3 DNA reads TGTGCCAGCAGCTTTACAGCCTCCCACGAGCAGTACTTC. This encodes CASSFTASHEQYF.

This clonotype was observed many times. The V call is TRBV28, the J call TRBJ2-1; TRBD1 might be the D (6 bases). V shed 3 bases and J shed 7 bases, with 10 bases lying between them. Germline V gene data show CDR1 as MDHEN and CDR2 as SYDVKM. This CDR3 comprises 13 residues. The DNA of the CDR3 is TGTGCCAGCAGTTTTGGGGGCCTAAATGAGCAGTTCTTC. It specifies CASSFGGLNEQFF. Drawing the rest from reference TRBV28 and TRBJ2-1, the complete variable domain is DVKVTQSSRYLVKRTGEKVFLECVQDMDHENMFWYRQDPGLGLRLIYFSYDVKMKEKGDIPEGYSVSREKKERFSLILESASTNQTSMYLCASSFGGLNEQFFGPGTRLTVL.

V usage is TRBV4-3 and J usage is TRBJ2-7; D remains unclear. This CDR3 has 14 amino acids. Germline CDR1 reads LGHNA; CDR2 reads YSLEER. Trimming stripped 0 bases from V and 3 bases from J, with 9 bases between. The CDR3 sequence: CASSQDLDDYEQYF. CDR3 DNA sequence: TGCGCCAGCAGCCAAGATCTCGATGACTACGAGCAGTACTTC.

This clonotype was seen repeatedly, ten times or more. This rearrangement joins TRBV20-1 to TRBJ2-7, with D unresolved. CDR1 and CDR2 (germline): DFQATT, SNEGSKA (reference sequence). Trimming left V 1 base short and J 0 bases short, with 13 bases between. The CDR3 sequence is 15 residues long. In nucleotides, the CDR3 is TGCAGTGCTAGAGCCCTCTTTCTGAGCTCCTACGAGCAGTACTTC. Its protein product is CSARALFLSSYEQYF.

The chain recombines TRBV18 with TRBJ2-5; D is ambiguous. Trimming removed 6 bases from V and 2 bases from J, with 10 bases in between. Looked up from germline, CDR1 is KGHSH and CDR2 is LQKENI. The CDR3 covers 13 residues. The CDR3 here is CASSEQSQETQYF. For the CDR3, the DNA is TGTGCCAGCTCGGAACAGTCACAAGAGACCCAGTACTTC.